Only a few counts were recorded for the clone carrying this T cell receptor (beta chain). Gene names are mouse gene names. The read is 4 residues too short to cover the CDR3 end, so that end is filled in from the germline J gene. Distinct nucleotide sequences in the sample also encode this CDR3. CDR1 NSHNY and CDR2 SYGAGN come from the germline V gene. The CDR3 is 13 residues long. The V end was cut by 0 bases, the J end by 0 bases, with 3 bases between. This entry comes from a study of CD8+ T cells in alopecia areata. Sorting of pooled cutaneous lymph node cells was based on CD4, CD8alpha, NKG2D, NKG2ACE and other markers. Once RNA had been extracted, it was reverse transcribed into cDNA to act as the sequencing template. Data came from immunoSEQ multiplex PCR; TCRdb stores just in-frame clones and leaves some out. Listed for the sample are about 300,000 clones, none seen a single time.

Sequencing was done on a sample of CD4+ T cells sorted from a lymph node. This TCR derives from a C3H/HeJ mouse with alopecia areata. The MHC haplotype recorded for the strain is H2-k. The chain has TRBV13-1 and TRBJ1-1; D not certain. The sequenced part of the CDR3 DNA is TGTGCCAGCAGTGATGCCACAAACACA. Its translation is CASSDATNT. The CDR3 in full is CASSDATNTEVFF.